Described below is a single T cell receptor beta chain sequence and its context. Its antigen is currently unknown. This specimen belongs to a study of cytomegalovirus exposure and HLA in healthy donors. Study results and caveats: Researchers reported from a later analysis that most CMV-associated TCR beta chains appeared HLA-restricted. A prior analysis recorded that most TCR beta V segments were productive about 87% or about 30% of the time. Researchers reported that a few CMV-associated chains were confirmed in vitro as CMV antigen-specific.

The V gene lost 5 bases and the J gene lost 7 bases, with 16 bases spanning the gap. The CDR3 spans 14 residues. Germline CDR1 reads SGHNT; CDR2 reads YYREEE (reference sequence). PCR primers comprised 60 Vbeta and 13 Jbeta primers. Sequencing used immunoSEQ multiplex PCR; TCRdb keeps in-frame clones, though not all of them. The sample lists about 140,000 clones; 77% were seen once. This TCR derives from a woman aged 35 to 49 in good health and CMV-seronegative. The chain links TRBV5-4 to TRBJ2-1, with TRBD2 as a possible D gene (6 bases). Sequencing input: PBMCs. CDR3 bases: TGTGCCAGCAGTTCCCGGACGGGGGAAAATGAGCAGTTCTTC. It yields the protein CASSSRTGENEQFF.